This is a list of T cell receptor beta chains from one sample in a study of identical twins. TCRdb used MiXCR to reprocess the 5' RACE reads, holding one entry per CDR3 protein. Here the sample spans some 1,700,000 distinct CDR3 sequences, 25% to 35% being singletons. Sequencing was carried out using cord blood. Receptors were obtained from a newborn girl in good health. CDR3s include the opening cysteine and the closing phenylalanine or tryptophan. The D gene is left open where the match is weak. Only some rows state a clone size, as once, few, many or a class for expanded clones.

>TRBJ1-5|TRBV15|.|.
TGTGCCGCCAGCAGAGGGTCGTTTACTCAGCCCCAGCATTTT
CAASRGSFTQPQHF
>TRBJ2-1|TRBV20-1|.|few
TGCAGTGTCCCTCGGACGGGCCACAACAATGAGCAGTTCTTC
CSVPRTGHNNEQFF
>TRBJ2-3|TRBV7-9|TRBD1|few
TGTGCCAGCCGGACCTACGAGGGGGCGGATACGCAGTATTTT
CASRTYEGADTQYF
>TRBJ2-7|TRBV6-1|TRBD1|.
TGTGCCAGCAGTTATGACAGGGCCGACGAGCAGTACTTC
CASSYDRADEQYF
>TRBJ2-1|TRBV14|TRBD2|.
TGTGCCAGCAGCCAAGAGAGGACTAGCGGGAATTACAATGAGCAGTTCTTC
CASSQERTSGNYNEQFF
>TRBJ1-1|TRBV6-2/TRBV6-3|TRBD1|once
TGTGCCAGCAGTTACGTCACGACAGGGTGGGGGAACACTGAAGCTTTCTTT
CASSYVTTGWGNTEAFF
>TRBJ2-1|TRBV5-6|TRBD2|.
TGTGTCAGCAGCTCCGCAACGACTAGCGGGAGAAGCAATGAGCAGTTCTTC
CVSSSATTSGRSNEQFF
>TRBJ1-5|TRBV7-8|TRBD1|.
TGTGCCAGCAGCCCCCGGGACAGGGGGCCTCAGCCCCAGCATTTT
CASSPRDRGPQPQHF
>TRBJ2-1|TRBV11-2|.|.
TGTGCCAGCAGCTTAGATTTGGGTTCCAGGGCTCATGAGCAGTTCTTC
CASSLDLGSRAHEQFF
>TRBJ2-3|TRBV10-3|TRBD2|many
TGTGCCATCAGTGAGTCGCCGACTAGCGGGACAGATACGCAGTATTTT
CAISESPTSGTDTQYF
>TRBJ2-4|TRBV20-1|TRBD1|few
TGCAGTGCTAGTTTGAGGGGGACAGGGGGATGGTTAGCCAAAAACATTCAGTACTTC
CSASLRGTGGWLAKNIQYF
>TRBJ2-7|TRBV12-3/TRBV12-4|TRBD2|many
TGTGCCAGCAGTTTAGCGGCTAGCGGGAGAGAGGTGCAGTACTTC
CASSLAASGREVQYF
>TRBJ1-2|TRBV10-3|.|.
TGTGCCATCAGTGGAAATGGCTACACCTTC
CAISGNGYTF
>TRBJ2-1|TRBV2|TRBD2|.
TGTGCCAGCAGGGGCCTGGGGCGGGAGGGCCCTAGCTCCTACAATGAGCAGTTCTTC
CASRGLGREGPSSYNEQFF
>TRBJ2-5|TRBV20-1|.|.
TGCAGTGCCCTCGGCCCCCTCGGGCAAGAGACCCAGTACTTC
CSALGPLGQETQYF
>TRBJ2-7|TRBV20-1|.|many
TGCAGTGCTAGCAGGGAAACCTACGAGCAGTACTTC
CSASRETYEQYF
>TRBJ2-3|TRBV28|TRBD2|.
TGTGCCAGCAGTTTGCTAGCGGGAGGCCAGACAGATACGCAGTATTTT
CASSLLAGGQTDTQYF
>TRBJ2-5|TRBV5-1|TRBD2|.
TGCGCCAGCAAACTAGCGGGGGGGCAGCAAGAGACCCAGTACTTC
CASKLAGGQQETQYF
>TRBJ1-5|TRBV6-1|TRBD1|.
TGTGCCAGCAGTGAACTCTCCGGACAGGGCAATCAGCCCCAGCATTTT
CASSELSGQGNQPQHF
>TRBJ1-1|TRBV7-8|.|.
TGTGCCAGCAGCTTAGAATGGGAATTGGCCGAAGCTTTCTTT
CASSLEWELAEAFF
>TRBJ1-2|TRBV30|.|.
TGTGCCTGGAATACACTTCCGGGACATGGCTACACCTTC
CAWNTLPGHGYTF
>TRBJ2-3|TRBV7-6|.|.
TGTGCCAGCAGCCCGGGGTATGTCACAGATACGCAGTATTTT
CASSPGYVTDTQYF
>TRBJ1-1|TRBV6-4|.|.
TGTGCCAGCAGTACCCTATTGAACACTGAAGCTTTCTTT
CASSTLLNTEAFF
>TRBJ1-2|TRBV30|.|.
TGTGCCTGGATCCGCCTAGTTAACTATGGCTACACCTTC
CAWIRLVNYGYTF
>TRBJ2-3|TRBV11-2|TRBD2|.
TGTGCCAGCGGCTGCTCACCACTAGCGGGGGGTACAGATACGCAGTATTTT
CASGCSPLAGGTDTQYF
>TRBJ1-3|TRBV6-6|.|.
TGTGCCAGCAGTCCCCTTCTTGAGGGGAACACCATATATTTT
CASSPLLEGNTIYF
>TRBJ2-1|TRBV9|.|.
TGTGCCAGCAGCGTAGTCGGGAAAGCCTACTCCTACAATGAGCAGTTCTTC
CASSVVGKAYSYNEQFF
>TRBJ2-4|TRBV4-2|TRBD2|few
TGTGCCAGCAGCCAGCGGACTAGCGGGGGGATCGGCAAAAACATTCAGTACTTC
CASSQRTSGGIGKNIQYF
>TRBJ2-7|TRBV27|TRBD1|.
TGTGCCAGCAGTTTATCGATAAGACAGGGGGGCTCCTACGAGCAGTACTTC
CASSLSIRQGGSYEQYF
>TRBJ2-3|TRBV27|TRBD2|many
TGTGCCAGCAGTTTGCTCGGACTAGCTGGCACAGATACGCAGTATTTT
CASSLLGLAGTDTQYF
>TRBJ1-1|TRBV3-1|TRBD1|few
TGTGCCAGCAGCCAAGTGACAGGGGAGGGTGAAGCTTTCTTT
CASSQVTGEGEAFF
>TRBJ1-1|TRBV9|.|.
TGTGCCAGCAGCGTAGGCCCCTATACGAACACTGAAGCTTTCTTT
CASSVGPYTNTEAFF
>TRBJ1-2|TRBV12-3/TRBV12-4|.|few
TGTGCCAGCAGCCGCGGGGGGGTAGTATCCTATGGCTACACCTTC
CASSRGGVVSYGYTF
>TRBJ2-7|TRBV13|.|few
TGTGCCAGCAGCTTAGGGAGATGGGACGAGCAGTACTTC
CASSLGRWDEQYF
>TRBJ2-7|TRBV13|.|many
TGTGCCAGCAGCTTACAGGGGCTCTCCTACGAGCAGTACTTC
CASSLQGLSYEQYF
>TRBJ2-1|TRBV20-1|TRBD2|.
TGCAGTGCTAGAGATCTGTGGGGGGGGTACAATGAGCAGTTCTTC
CSARDLWGGYNEQFF
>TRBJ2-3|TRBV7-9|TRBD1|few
TGTGCCAGCAGCGCCGACCGGGACAGGGGAATAGATACGCAGTATTTT
CASSADRDRGIDTQYF
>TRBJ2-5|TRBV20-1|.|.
TGCAGTGCTAGCGACTCCGGAGAGACCCAGTACTTC
CSASDSGETQYF
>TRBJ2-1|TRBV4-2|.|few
TGTGCCAGCAGCCAAGCCTTCGCAGCTTGGGATGAGCAGTTCTTC
CASSQAFAAWDEQFF
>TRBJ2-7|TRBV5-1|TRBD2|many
TGCGCCAGCAGCCGAGACGGGACTAGTTTCTACGAGCAGTACTTC
CASSRDGTSFYEQYF
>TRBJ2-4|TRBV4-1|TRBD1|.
TGCGCCAGCAACCAAAGAAGTAAGACAGGGTCGGCCAAAAACATTCAGTACTTC
CASNQRSKTGSAKNIQYF
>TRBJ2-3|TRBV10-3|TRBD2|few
TGTGCCATAAGCGGGAGGTGGACGGATACGCAGTATTTT
CAISGRWTDTQYF
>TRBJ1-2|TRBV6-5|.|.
TGTGCCAGCAGTCCCCTACAGGTTAACTGTGGCTACACCTTC
CASSPLQVNCGYTF
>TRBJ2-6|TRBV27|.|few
TGTGCCAGCAGTTCGCTGACCTCTGGGGCCAACGTCCTGACTTTC
CASSSLTSGANVLTF
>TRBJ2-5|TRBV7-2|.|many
TGTGCCAGCAGCTTAGGAGAGCAAGAGACCCAGTACTTC
CASSLGEQETQYF
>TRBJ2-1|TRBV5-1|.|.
TGTGCCAGCAGTCGAACCGGGACCGTCTCCTACAATGAGCAGTTCTTC
CASSRTGTVSYNEQFF
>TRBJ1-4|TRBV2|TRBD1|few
TGTGCCAGCTACTGGACAGGGGTGGGTGAAAAACTGTTTTTT
CASYWTGVGEKLFF
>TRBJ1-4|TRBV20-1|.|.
TGCAGTGCAAGGCCGGCGTTTAATGAAAAACTGTTTTTT
CSARPAFNEKLFF
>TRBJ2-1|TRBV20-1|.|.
TGCAGTGCAAAAAGGGCCCGGGATCGGAATGAGCAGTTCTTC
CSAKRARDRNEQFF
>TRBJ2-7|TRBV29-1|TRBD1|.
TGCAGCGTTGAAGCAGGGGGCGAGCAGTACTTC
CSVEAGGEQYF
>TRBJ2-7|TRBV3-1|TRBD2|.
TGTGCCAGCAGCCCTTCCCTAGCGGCCCTCGGGTACGAGCAGTACTTC
CASSPSLAALGYEQYF